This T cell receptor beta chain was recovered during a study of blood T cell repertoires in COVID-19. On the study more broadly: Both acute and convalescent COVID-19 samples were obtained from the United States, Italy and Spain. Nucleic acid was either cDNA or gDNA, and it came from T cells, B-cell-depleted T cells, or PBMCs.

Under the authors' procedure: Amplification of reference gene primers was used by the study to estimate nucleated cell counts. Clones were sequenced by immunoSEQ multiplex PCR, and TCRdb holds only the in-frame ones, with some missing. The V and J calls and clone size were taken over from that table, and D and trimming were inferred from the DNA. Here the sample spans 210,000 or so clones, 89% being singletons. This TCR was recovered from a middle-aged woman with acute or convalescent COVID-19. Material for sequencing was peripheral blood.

This chain's CDR3 is CASSLRPNAGDTETQYF. The CDR3 DNA reads as TGCGCCAGCAGCTTGAGGCCCAACGCAGGGGACACAGAGACCCAGTACTTC. The chain combines TRBV5-1 with TRBJ2-5, with D possibly TRBD1 on 6 matching bases. The CDR3 has 17 residues. V lost 1 base to trimming and J lost 4 bases, with 20 bases between them. Germline loops: CDR1 SGHRS, CDR2 YFSETQ.